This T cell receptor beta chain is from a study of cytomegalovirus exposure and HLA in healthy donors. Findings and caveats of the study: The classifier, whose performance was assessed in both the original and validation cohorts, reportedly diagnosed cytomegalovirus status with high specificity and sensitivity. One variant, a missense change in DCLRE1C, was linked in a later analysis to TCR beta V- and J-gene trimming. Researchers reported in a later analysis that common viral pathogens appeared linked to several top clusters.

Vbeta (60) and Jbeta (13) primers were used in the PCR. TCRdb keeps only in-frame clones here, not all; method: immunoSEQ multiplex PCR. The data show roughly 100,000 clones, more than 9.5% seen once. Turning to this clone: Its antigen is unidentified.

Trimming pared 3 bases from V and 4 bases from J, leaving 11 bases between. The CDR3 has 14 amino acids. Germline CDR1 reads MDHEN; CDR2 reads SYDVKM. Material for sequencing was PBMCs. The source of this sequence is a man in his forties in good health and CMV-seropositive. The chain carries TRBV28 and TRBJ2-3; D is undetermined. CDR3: CASSFPPLSDTQYF. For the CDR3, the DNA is TGTGCCAGCAGTTTCCCCCCTCTTTCAGATACGCAGTATTTT.